This T cell receptor beta chain was sequenced for a study of blood T cell repertoires in COVID-19. Whole-study context: The samples span acute and convalescent COVID-19 from the United States, Italy and Spain. T cells, B-cell-depleted T cells, or PBMCs supplied cDNA or gDNA.

Trimming pared 6 bases from V and 6 bases from J, leaving 15 bases between. This CDR3 spans 13 amino acids. Germline CDR1 is MNHEY and CDR2 is SMNVEV (reference sequence). How the authors handled the data: Scientists estimated how many nucleated cells there were by amplifying reference gene primers. Only in-frame clones appear in the TCRdb table, and some are missing; sequencing was by immunoSEQ multiplex PCR. That table furnishes V, J and clone size, whereas the DNA furnished D and trimming. The repertoire holds some 350,000 clones, around 87% seen once, with around 7% in the top ten. This clone was detected only a few times.

This TCR was sampled from a man between 18 and 35 years old with active or convalescent COVID-19. The sequenced material came from peripheral blood. The chain employs TRBV27 and TRBJ2-7, with D maybe TRBD1 (5 bases). Here the CDR3 DNA reads TGTGCCAGCAGCCCGACAGCGTCCACCGAGCAGTACTTC. The encoded protein is CASSPTASTEQYF.